Listed below are T cell receptor beta chains from one sample, sequenced in a study of blood T cell repertoires in COVID-19. Generated by immunoSEQ multiplex PCR, the TCRdb table keeps only in-frame clones and is missing some. The table lists 150,000 to 200,000 clones, more than 70% of them singletons. Sequenced sample: peripheral blood. The receptors derive from a human donor in a cohort sampled during active COVID-19. CDR3s include the opening cysteine and the closing phenylalanine or tryptophan. The D gene is left open where the match is weak. Rows may omit the clone size; those that give it use once, few, many or a size class.

size	V	D	J	DNA	CDR3
NA	TRBV27	TRBD2	TRBJ2-5	TGTGCCAGCAGTTTATATTCTCCTCCGGGAGGCGGGGAGACCCAGTACTTC	CASSLYSPPGGGETQYF
NA	TRBV19	TRBD1	TRBJ2-3	TGTGCCAGTAGTACTTCGACAGGGGATTTCACAGATACGCAGTATTTT	CASSTSTGDFTDTQYF
NA	TRBV18	NA	TRBJ2-1	TGTGCCAGCTCACCACAACGGGGGGCCGCCGAGCAGTTCTTC	CASSPQRGAAEQFF
once	TRBV5-4	NA	TRBJ2-3	TGTGCCAGCAGCTCGGGGACCCGAGGGGGGGTGACAGATACGCAGTATTTT	CASSSGTRGGVTDTQYF
NA	TRBV6-5	NA	TRBJ2-7	TGTGCCAGCAGTTCCCAGCCGGGTGGCACCTACGAGCAGTACTTC	CASSSQPGGTYEQYF
many	TRBV5-1	TRBD1	TRBJ2-7	TGCGCCAGCAGCTTGGGGGGGACAGCCTTGCCCTACGAGCAGTACTTC	CASSLGGTALPYEQYF
NA	TRBV10-3	TRBD1	TRBJ2-1	TGTGCCTTATCATCCTCTGGGACAGGGATCTATGAGCAGTTCTTC	CALSSSGTGIYEQFF
once	TRBV12-5	TRBD1	TRBJ2-7	TGTGCTAGTGGTTTGTCAGGGGGCGCTGGGTACGAGCAGTACTTC	CASGLSGGAGYEQYF
NA	TRBV2	NA	TRBJ2-1	TGTGCCAGCAGTGAAGCGCTTCAAAGCGGTGAGCAGTTCTTC	CASSEALQSGEQFF
NA	TRBV6-2/TRBV6-3	TRBD1	TRBJ2-7	TGTGCCAGCAGCCTGAATTCGGACAGGGTTGTAAGGGATCCCTACGAGCAGTACTTC	CASSLNSDRVVRDPYEQYF
once	TRBV5-1	NA	TRBJ1-2	TGCGCCAGCAGCTTGGAGGGGTCTGGGTATGGCTACACCTTC	CASSLEGSGYGYTF
NA	TRBV4-3	TRBD2	TRBJ2-3	TGCGCCAGCAGCCTGACTAGCGGGGGGGCGGATACGCAGTATTTT	CASSLTSGGADTQYF
NA	TRBV5-4	TRBD2	TRBJ2-1	TGTGCCAGCTCCAATCGCCCCCCCAGCGGGAGCTCACTGACCAATGAGCAGTTCTTC	CASSNRPPSGSSLTNEQFF
NA	TRBV5-1	TRBD2	TRBJ2-7	TGCGCCAGCAGCATAGGGACTACCACCGCCTACGAGCAGTACTTC	CASSIGTTTAYEQYF
NA	TRBV10-1	TRBD2	TRBJ2-7	TGCGCCAGCAGTGAGGGGACTAGCGGGGGCGAGCAGTACTTC	CASSEGTSGGEQYF
NA	TRBV19	TRBD1	TRBJ1-2	TGTGCCAGTACTAACAGGGGGCGGGATGGCTACACCTTC	CASTNRGRDGYTF
NA	TRBV18	TRBD1	TRBJ1-1	TGTGCCAGCTCACGGGACAGGGGAAACACTGAAGCTTTCTTT	CASSRDRGNTEAFF
NA	TRBV30	NA	TRBJ1-2	TGTGCCTGGAATCCGGACAGTAGATTCTACACCTTC	CAWNPDSRFYTF
NA	TRBV6-5	NA	TRBJ1-5	TGTGCCAGCAGTCGGAGGGGACAGCCCCAGCATTTT	CASSRRGQPQHF
NA	TRBV5-6	NA	TRBJ1-5	TGTGCCAGCAGCTGGCAAGGGGAAAGGGGTCAGCCCCAGCATTTT	CASSWQGERGQPQHF
NA	TRBV5-8	TRBD2	TRBJ2-1	TGTGCCGGGAGAACTAGCGGGGGGTTTGGTGGAGATGAGCAGTTCTTC	CAGRTSGGFGGDEQFF
NA	TRBV4-2	TRBD2	TRBJ2-2	TGTGCCAGCAGCCAAGATCTGGCGGGGGGATTCGGGGAGCTGTTTTTT	CASSQDLAGGFGELFF
once	TRBV27	TRBD2	TRBJ2-1	TGTGCCAGCAGTTCCCGGACTAGCGGGAGGGCCGGGACTTACAATGAGCAGTTCTTC	CASSSRTSGRAGTYNEQFF
NA	TRBV18	NA	TRBJ2-7	TGTGCCAGCTCACCACCGTCTACAGACTACGAGCAGTACTTC	CASSPPSTDYEQYF
NA	TRBV7-2	TRBD2	TRBJ2-3	TGTGCCAGCAGCCCTCTCGAAGCGGGAGGTGATACGCAGTATTTT	CASSPLEAGGDTQYF
NA	TRBV28	NA	TRBJ1-1	TGTGCCAGCAGCCCTGGTTCTAAGAAGAACACTGAAGCTTTCTTT	CASSPGSKKNTEAFF
NA	TRBV4-3	NA	TRBJ2-6	TGCGCCAGCAGCCAACCTGGGACTTCGGGGGCCAACGTCCTGACTTTC	CASSQPGTSGANVLTF
NA	TRBV30	NA	TRBJ1-2	TGTGCCTGGACACAAACAGGGAACTACTATGGCTACACCTTC	CAWTQTGNYYGYTF
few	TRBV12-3/TRBV12-4	NA	TRBJ2-7	TGTGCCAGCAGTCCATTGTGGGGGCACGAGCAGTACTTC	CASSPLWGHEQYF
few	TRBV7-2	TRBD2	TRBJ2-7	TGTGCCAGCAGCTTCGACCTAGCGGGATCCTACGAGCAGTACTTC	CASSFDLAGSYEQYF
NA	TRBV6-5	NA	TRBJ2-6	TGTGCCAGCAGTTACCGCAGCTCTGGGGCCAACGTCCTGACTTTC	CASSYRSSGANVLTF
NA	TRBV9	NA	TRBJ2-4	TGTGCCAGCAGCGTCACTAGTACCAAAAACATTCAGTACTTC	CASSVTSTKNIQYF
few	TRBV7-2	NA	TRBJ2-7	TGTGCCAGCAGCCCGAGTTGGGGCGTTTCCTACGAGCAGTACTTC	CASSPSWGVSYEQYF
NA	TRBV19	NA	TRBJ2-3	TGTGCCAGTGGTCCAACTAGTGCCAGCACAGATACGCAGTATTTT	CASGPTSASTDTQYF
once	TRBV30	NA	TRBJ1-1	TGTGCCAGGAGTCGACAGAACACTGAAGCTTTCTTT	CARSRQNTEAFF
NA	TRBV3-1/TRBV3-2	NA	TRBJ1-2	TGTGCCAGCAGCCAAGATTTAGGGGCAGGTGGCTACACCTTC	CASSQDLGAGGYTF
NA	TRBV2	TRBD1	TRBJ1-1	TGTGCCAGCAGGGCAGGGGGCGCAATGAACACTGAAGCTTTCTTT	CASRAGGAMNTEAFF
few	TRBV7-9	NA	TRBJ2-7	TGTGCCAGCAGCTTAACGGGGGAGCAGTACTTC	CASSLTGEQYF
NA	TRBV7-8	NA	TRBJ2-5	TGTGCCAGCAGCTTAGGGTTAAGAGTGCAAGAGACCCAGTACTTC	CASSLGLRVQETQYF
NA	TRBV7-9	TRBD2	TRBJ2-2	TGTGCCAGCAGCTTCCTAGCGGGAACTGGCACCGGGGAGCTGTTTTTT	CASSFLAGTGTGELFF
few	TRBV4-1	NA	TRBJ1-2	TGCGCCAGCAGCCAGGGACTGTTGGATGGCTACACCTTC	CASSQGLLDGYTF
NA	TRBV10-2	TRBD2	TRBJ2-1	TGCGCCAGCACCGGCCAGCGGGGGGGCAATGAGCAGTTCTTC	CASTGQRGGNEQFF
NA	TRBV6-6	TRBD1	TRBJ2-3	TGTGCCAGCAGTTATTCAACCGGGACAGGGGCAGATACGCAGTATTTT	CASSYSTGTGADTQYF
NA	TRBV28	NA	TRBJ2-1	TGTGCCAGCAGTTCCCTCGGTACCCTCTCCTACAATGAGCAGTTCTTC	CASSSLGTLSYNEQFF
NA	TRBV28	TRBD1	TRBJ2-6	TGTGCCAGCAGGCGGAGATCCTCTACAGGGGTCCCTTCGTCTGGGGCCAACGTCCTGACTTTC	CASRRRSSTGVPSSGANVLTF
few	TRBV15	NA	TRBJ2-7	TGTGCCACCAGCCTCGAGACGGGTGAGCAGTACTTC	CATSLETGEQYF
NA	TRBV19	TRBD1	TRBJ2-6	TGTGCCAGTAGCCCAGACAGGGGGCTGTCTGGGGCCAACGTCCTGACTTTC	CASSPDRGLSGANVLTF
NA	TRBV14	TRBD1	TRBJ2-1	TGTGCCAGCAGCCAAGTCCCGGGGCAGGGGGATAATGAGCAGTTCTTC	CASSQVPGQGDNEQFF
NA	TRBV6-2/TRBV6-3	TRBD2	TRBJ2-7	TGTGCCAGCAGTTACTCCGGACTAGCGGACTACGAGCAGTACTTC	CASSYSGLADYEQYF
NA	TRBV7-9	TRBD1	TRBJ2-7	TGTGCCAGCAGCTCCGACAGGGGGCTAGGGTACGAGCAGTACTTC	CASSSDRGLGYEQYF
NA	TRBV9	NA	TRBJ2-2	TGTGCCAGCAGCGTAGGCACCACTAGAACCGGGGAGCTGTTTTTT	CASSVGTTRTGELFF